Sequencing of this TCR beta chain was carried out in a study of CD8+ T cells in alopecia areata. V was shortened by 0 bases and J by 7 bases, with 7 bases between the two germline ends. Germline loops: CDR1 SGHTA, CDR2 FQGNSA. The CDR3 is 13 amino acids. RNA was isolated and reverse transcribed to cDNA, the sequencing template. Data came from immunoSEQ multiplex PCR; TCRdb stores just in-frame clones and leaves some out. Counted here are more than 200,000 clones, 67% occurring once; the ten biggest clones make up around 1.2%. The origin of this receptor is a human donor with alopecia areata. V and J are TRBV7-2 and TRBJ2-1; D remains unclear. The specimen comprised CD4+ T cells sorted from blood, sampled at week 0. CDR3 bases: TGTGCCAGCAGCTTAGCGCATGTGAATGAGCAGTTCTTC. Encoded protein: CASSLAHVNEQFF.